A selection of T cell receptor beta chains follows, all from one sample in a study of T cells in Graves' hyperthyroidism and ophthalmopathy. From the multiplex PCR reads, TCRdb called clonotypes with MiXCR, one entry per CDR3 protein. The profile covers around 340,000 distinct CDR3 sequences, with approximately 15% appearing a single time and approximately 25% taken by the ten largest. Sequenced input: blood. The source is a woman younger than 45 with Graves' hyperthyroidism. Each CDR3 is given with its conserved first and last residue. The D gene is left open where the match is weak. Part of the rows lack a size; the others show once, few, many or a class for expanded clones.

d_call | j_call | cdr3_length | clone_size | v_call | cdr3_nt | cdr3_aa
NA | TRBJ1-2 | 16 | many | TRBV11-2 | TGTGCCAGCAGCCCGACACTAAGAGACCGTAACTATGGCTACACCTTC | CASSPTLRDRNYGYTF
TRBD2 | TRBJ2-1 | 16 | many | TRBV11-2 | TGTGCCAGCAGCAGGGCCGGGATAGCGGGAGTGAATGAGCAGTTCTTC | CASSRAGIAGVNEQFF
TRBD2 | TRBJ2-5 | 13 | many | TRBV20-1 | TGCAGTCCACTAGCGGGAGTAAGGGAGACCCAGTACTTC | CSPLAGVRETQYF
TRBD2 | TRBJ2-2 | 15 | many | TRBV12-3/TRBV12-4 | TGTGCCAGCAGCCCTTCCGGGAGGACCACCGGGGAGCTGTTTTTT | CASSPSGRTTGELFF
TRBD2 | TRBJ2-1 | 13 | few | TRBV7-6 | TGTGCCAGCAGCTCGGGACTAGTGGATGAGCAGTTCTTC | CASSSGLVDEQFF
NA | TRBJ1-1 | 14 | many | TRBV10-3 | TGTGCCATCAGCTTCGGGACCGCGGGCACTGAAGCTTTCTTT | CAISFGTAGTEAFF
NA | TRBJ1-1 | 13 | many | TRBV13 | TGTGCCAGCAGCACGGGGGGATCGACTGAAGCTTTCTTT | CASSTGGSTEAFF
NA | TRBJ2-5 | 13 | many | TRBV28 | TGTGCCAGCACCACCTACACCGCCCTGACCCAGTACTTC | CASTTYTALTQYF
TRBD1 | TRBJ2-7 | 16 | NA | TRBV6-2/TRBV6-3 | TGTGCCAGCAGTTACTCCTCGACAGGGTTCAGCTACGAGCAGTACTTC | CASSYSSTGFSYEQYF
TRBD2 | TRBJ2-5 | 13 | many | TRBV7-9 | TGTGCCTTTGAGCGGGAGGGCCGAGAGACCCAGTACTTC | CAFEREGRETQYF
TRBD1 | TRBJ1-3 | 15 | few | TRBV28 | TGTGCCAGCAGCTCTACAGGGGGCGCTAGAAACACCATATATTTT | CASSSTGGARNTIYF
TRBD1 | TRBJ1-4 | 15 | few | TRBV12-3/TRBV12-4 | TGTGCCAGCAGTCTGGACAGGGGGCCTTATGAAAAACTGTTTTTT | CASSLDRGPYEKLFF
TRBD2 | TRBJ2-3 | 15 | few | TRBV7-9 | TGTGCCAGCAGTAACGGAGCGGGGAGCACAGATACGCAGTATTTT | CASSNGAGSTDTQYF
TRBD1 | TRBJ1-1 | 15 | few | TRBV4-3 | TGCGCCAGCAGCCAAGATCGTCAGGGGGGGACTGAAGCTTTCTTT | CASSQDRQGGTEAFF
TRBD2 | TRBJ2-2 | 15 | many | TRBV2 | TGTGCCAGCAGTGGATTAGCGGGAGGATCGGGGGAGCTGTTTTTT | CASSGLAGGSGELFF
NA | TRBJ2-3 | 18 | NA | TRBV3-2 | TGTGCCAGCAGCCAAGATCCAGGCGCCGACCGGGGCATAGATACGCAGTATTTT | CASSQDPGADRGIDTQYF
NA | TRBJ2-3 | 14 | NA | TRBV6-1 | TGTGCCAGCAGTGAGGGGGCGCCGACAGATACGCAGTATTTT | CASSEGAPTDTQYF
NA | TRBJ2-7 | 13 | many | TRBV6-2/TRBV6-3 | TGTGCCAGCAGCGGGACTGCCCTCTACGAGCAGTACTTC | CASSGTALYEQYF
NA | TRBJ2-3 | 11 | many | TRBV7-9 | TGTGCCAGCAGCTCCCGGGCTACGCAGTATTTT | CASSSRATQYF
NA | TRBJ1-5 | 14 | few | TRBV15 | TGTGCCACCAGCGGAGGGGGAAGCAATCAGCCCCAGCATTTT | CATSGGGSNQPQHF
TRBD1 | TRBJ1-1 | 12 | many | TRBV29-1 | TGCAGCGGTAGGACAGGGAGCACTGAAGCTTTCTTT | CSGRTGSTEAFF
TRBD2 | TRBJ2-1 | 15 | many | TRBV28 | TGTGCCAGCAGTTTATACGGACTAGCGGGAGATGAGCAGTTCTTC | CASSLYGLAGDEQFF
NA | TRBJ2-1 | 15 | NA | TRBV5-4 | TGTGCCAGCAGGCCTGAGTTGCGGGATTGGCATGAGCAGTTCTTC | CASRPELRDWHEQFF
NA | TRBJ2-5 | 13 | NA | TRBV6-1 | TGTGCCAGCAAACTAAGCAGACAAGAGACCCAGTACTTC | CASKLSRQETQYF
NA | TRBJ2-7 | 15 | NA | TRBV3-1 | TGTGCCAGCAGCCAACCGGGACGCGGTATCTACGAGCAGTACTTC | CASSQPGRGIYEQYF
TRBD2 | TRBJ2-1 | 19 | many | TRBV12-3/TRBV12-4 | TGTGCCAGCAGTTTAAGGGGGCAGAGGATAGCGGGAGGGTATTTTGAGCAGTTCTTC | CASSLRGQRIAGGYFEQFF
TRBD2 | TRBJ2-1 | 17 | NA | TRBV30 | TGTGCCTGGACTGTAGGGACTAGCCACCCCTCCTACAATGAGCAGTTCTTC | CAWTVGTSHPSYNEQFF
NA | TRBJ2-7 | 15 | many | TRBV28 | TGTGCCAGCAGTGGCGACGGGGGCCTCTCCTACGAGCAGTACTTC | CASSGDGGLSYEQYF
TRBD1 | TRBJ1-2 | 14 | few | TRBV9 | TGTGCCAGCAGCGTAGGGACAGGGAACTATGGCTACACCTTC | CASSVGTGNYGYTF
TRBD2 | TRBJ2-1 | 13 | many | TRBV27 | TGTGCCAGCAGTCTTCGGCCTAGCGGGGAGCAGTTCTTC | CASSLRPSGEQFF
TRBD1 | TRBJ1-2 | 15 | NA | TRBV5-6 | TGTGCCAGCAGCTGGGGGACAGCCCTAGCCTATGGCTACACCTTC | CASSWGTALAYGYTF
TRBD2 | TRBJ2-1 | 17 | NA | TRBV4-2 | TGTGCCAGCAGCGTAGGGACTAGCGGGTTGTCCTACAATGAGCAGTTCTTC | CASSVGTSGLSYNEQFF
NA | TRBJ1-1 | 13 | many | TRBV29-1 | TGCAGCGTCACAGGGCAGGGAGGCACTGAAGCTTTCTTT | CSVTGQGGTEAFF
NA | TRBJ2-1 | 11 | few | TRBV30 | TGCGGAGGGCGGTCCTACAATGAGCAGTTCTTC | CGGRSYNEQFF
TRBD1 | TRBJ2-4 | 17 | NA | TRBV6-5 | TGTGCCAGCAGTTACCCGGTTAAACAGGGGGCCAAAAACATTCAGTACTTC | CASSYPVKQGAKNIQYF
NA | TRBJ2-5 | 15 | many | TRBV7-2 | TGTGCCAGCAGCATTTTGACAGGTCCAGGAGAGACCCAGTACTTC | CASSILTGPGETQYF
NA | TRBJ1-1 | 15 | many | TRBV7-8 | TGTGCCAGCAGCTTAGGAGGGCTCGGGAACACTGAAGCTTTCTTT | CASSLGGLGNTEAFF
TRBD1 | TRBJ1-1 | 11 | many | TRBV2 | TGTGCCAGCAGCGAGACAGGGGGAGGCTTCTTT | CASSETGGGFF
TRBD2 | TRBJ2-2 | 15 | few | TRBV2 | TGTGCCAGCAGGGCTCCTCTGACTAGCGGCGGGGAGCTGTTTTTT | CASRAPLTSGGELFF
TRBD2 | TRBJ2-5 | 17 | NA | TRBV9 | TGTGCCAGCAGCGTAGGGGAACCGGGACTAAGCGCGGAGACCCAGTACTTC | CASSVGEPGLSAETQYF
NA | TRBJ1-2 | 13 | NA | TRBV7-9 | TGTGCCAGCAGCTTATGGGGGGCACATGGCTACACCTTC | CASSLWGAHGYTF
NA | TRBJ2-7 | 13 | NA | TRBV28 | TGTGCCAGCAGTTGGGACCAACTCTACGAGCAGTACTTC | CASSWDQLYEQYF
NA | TRBJ2-7 | 12 | few | TRBV30 | TGTGCCTGGACAGGGGCCGACTACGAGCAGTACTTC | CAWTGADYEQYF
TRBD1 | TRBJ2-2 | 14 | many | TRBV28 | TGTGCCATCAGGGACAGTGCGAACACCGGGGAGCTGTTTTTT | CAIRDSANTGELFF
NA | TRBJ1-2 | 12 | NA | TRBV7-9 | TGTGCCAGCAGCTCGGGGGCCGGGCCGCTCACCTTC | CASSSGAGPLTF
TRBD2 | TRBJ2-3 | 16 | few | TRBV28 | TGTGCCAGCAGTCAATCTAGCGGGAGAACCACAGATACGCAGTATTTT | CASSQSSGRTTDTQYF
NA | TRBJ2-5 | 15 | NA | TRBV24-1 | TGTGCCACCAGTGGAGGGCAGGGGAGGTTAGAGACCCAGTACTTC | CATSGGQGRLETQYF
NA | TRBJ2-3 | 12 | many | TRBV20-1 | TGCAGTGCGCAGAGCGGGCCAGATACGCAGTATTTT | CSAQSGPDTQYF
NA | TRBJ1-3 | 14 | NA | TRBV28 | TGTGCCGCGTCCGACAGCTTCTCTGGAAACACCATATATTTT | CAASDSFSGNTIYF
NA | TRBJ2-1 | 12 | many | TRBV11-2 | TGTGCCAGCAGCTTGAGGAGTTCTGAGCAGTTCTTC | CASSLRSSEQFF
TRBD2 | TRBJ2-5 | 16 | many | TRBV2 | TGTGCCAGCGGCGACCCGACTAGCGGGAACCAAGAGACCCAGTACTTC | CASGDPTSGNQETQYF
NA | TRBJ2-1 | 13 | many | TRBV5-1 | TGCGCCAGCAGCTTGTCACCCTCAAGTGAGCAGTTCTTC | CASSLSPSSEQFF
NA | TRBJ1-5 | 13 | NA | TRBV6-1 | TGTGCCAGCAAGAGGTTTGGCAATCAGCCCCAGCATTTT | CASKRFGNQPQHF
NA | TRBJ2-3 | 14 | NA | TRBV29-1 | TGCAGCGTTGGCCTCAGACTGGGGGCAGATACGCAGTATTTT | CSVGLRLGADTQYF